The count of the clone carrying this T cell receptor (beta chain) is one. Assay: immunoSEQ multiplex PCR; the TCRdb copy retains only in-frame clones and omits some. In the table there are over 130,000 clones, around 94% of which are singletons. Per the germline V gene, CDR1 is SQVTM and CDR2 is ANQGSEA. V was shortened by 6 bases and J by 1 base, with 12 bases between the two germline ends. The CDR3 has 14 residues. This record belongs to a study of T cell responses to AZD1222 COVID-19 vaccine. This sequence joins TRBV29-1 and TRBJ2-2, with D tentatively TRBD1 (6 bases). Specimen: peripheral blood, collected 28 days after the second AZD1222 dose. This TCR came from an adult who received the AZD1222 COVID-19 vaccine. The CDR3 DNA reads as TGCAGCGTCTCGGACAGCTTGAACACCGGGGAGCTGTTTTTT. Its protein product is CSVSDSLNTGELFF.